Below, one T cell receptor beta chain is given with its context. At one end, the junction sequence differs from germline, possibly due to a read error. Sequencing was performed with immunoSEQ multiplex PCR; in TCRdb, only in-frame clones are kept and a portion is missing. The repertoire holds approximately 85,000 clones, with 85% to 95% as singletons. The data were obtained in a study of T cell changes during pregnancy in multiple sclerosis. This TCR derives from a female donor with multiple sclerosis, enrolled in a pregnancy study. The sequencing here drew on peripheral blood, taken in the third trimester of pregnancy.

This CDR3 is CVSSLDAVQWQFF. Here the CDR3 DNA reads TGTGTCAGCAGCTTAGACGCAGTACAATGGCAGTTCTTC. V usage is TRBV7-2 and J usage is TRBJ2-1; D call uncertain. Germline V gene data show CDR1 as SGHTA and CDR2 as FQGNSA. The CDR3 is 13 residues long.